The clone carrying this TCR beta chain was observed a few times. Its matching antigen is unknown. These data belong to a study of neoadjuvant nivolumab and ipilimumab in lung cancer. Study-wide findings and caveats: Higher pretherapy blood TCR richness went with higher resected-tumor richness. From pretherapy to surgery, tumor richness and clonality rose with dual therapy. Compared with tumor-adjacent uninvolved lung, resected tumors showed greater richness and clonality. TCR clonality did not significantly correlate with pathologic tumor regression.

Sequencing was performed with immunoSEQ multiplex PCR; in TCRdb, only in-frame clones are kept and a portion is missing. This table holds 8,500 to 10,000 clones, roughly 80% found once. Germline V lookup: CDR1 KGHSH, CDR2 LQKENI. The CDR3 runs 14 residues. The ends were cut back, 1 base at V and 1 base at J, with 7 bases in the middle. This specimen was tumor tissue, taken after neoadjuvant nivolumab, alone or with ipilimumab, at or shortly before surgery. This clonotype was obtained from an adult with non-small cell lung cancer. Some clones in this sample may be carry-over from other donors' samples. The V and J genes are TRBV18 and TRBJ1-1; D remains ambiguous. The CDR3 nucleotides read TGTGCCAGCTCACCACTGTACGAGAACACTGAAGCTTTCTTT. Its translation: CASSPLYENTEAFF. The variable domain in full, with the rest retrieved from reference TRBV18 and TRBJ1-1, is NAGVMQNPRHLVRRRGQEARLRCSPMKGHSHVYWYRQLPEEGLKFMVYLQKENIIDESGMPKERFSAEFPKEGPSILRIQQVVRGDSAAYFCASSPLYENTEAFFGQGTRLTVV.